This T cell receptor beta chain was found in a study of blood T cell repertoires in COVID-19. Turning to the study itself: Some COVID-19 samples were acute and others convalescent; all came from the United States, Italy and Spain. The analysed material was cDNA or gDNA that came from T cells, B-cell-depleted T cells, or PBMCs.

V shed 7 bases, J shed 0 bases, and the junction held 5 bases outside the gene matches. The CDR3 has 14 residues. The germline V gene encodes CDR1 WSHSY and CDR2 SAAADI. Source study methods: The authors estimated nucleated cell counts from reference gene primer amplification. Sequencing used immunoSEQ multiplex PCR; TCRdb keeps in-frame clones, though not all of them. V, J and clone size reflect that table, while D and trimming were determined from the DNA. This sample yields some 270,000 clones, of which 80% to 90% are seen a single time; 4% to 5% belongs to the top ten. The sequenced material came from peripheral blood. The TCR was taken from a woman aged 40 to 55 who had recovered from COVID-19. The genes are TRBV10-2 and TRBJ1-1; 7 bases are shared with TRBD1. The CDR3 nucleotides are TGCGCCAGCAACGGGAGGGGGCTGAACACTGAAGCTTTCTTT. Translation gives CASNGRGLNTEAFF.